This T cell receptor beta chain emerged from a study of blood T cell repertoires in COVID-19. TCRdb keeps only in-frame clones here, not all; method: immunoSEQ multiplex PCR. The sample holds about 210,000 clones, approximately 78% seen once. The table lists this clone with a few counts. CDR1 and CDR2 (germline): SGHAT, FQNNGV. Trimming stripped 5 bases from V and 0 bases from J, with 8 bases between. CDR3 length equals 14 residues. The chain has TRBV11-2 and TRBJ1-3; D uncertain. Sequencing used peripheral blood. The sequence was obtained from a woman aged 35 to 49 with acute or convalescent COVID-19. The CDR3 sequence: CASSTDSSGNTIYF. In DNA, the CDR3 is TGTGCCAGCAGCACAGATAGCTCTGGAAACACCATATATTTT.